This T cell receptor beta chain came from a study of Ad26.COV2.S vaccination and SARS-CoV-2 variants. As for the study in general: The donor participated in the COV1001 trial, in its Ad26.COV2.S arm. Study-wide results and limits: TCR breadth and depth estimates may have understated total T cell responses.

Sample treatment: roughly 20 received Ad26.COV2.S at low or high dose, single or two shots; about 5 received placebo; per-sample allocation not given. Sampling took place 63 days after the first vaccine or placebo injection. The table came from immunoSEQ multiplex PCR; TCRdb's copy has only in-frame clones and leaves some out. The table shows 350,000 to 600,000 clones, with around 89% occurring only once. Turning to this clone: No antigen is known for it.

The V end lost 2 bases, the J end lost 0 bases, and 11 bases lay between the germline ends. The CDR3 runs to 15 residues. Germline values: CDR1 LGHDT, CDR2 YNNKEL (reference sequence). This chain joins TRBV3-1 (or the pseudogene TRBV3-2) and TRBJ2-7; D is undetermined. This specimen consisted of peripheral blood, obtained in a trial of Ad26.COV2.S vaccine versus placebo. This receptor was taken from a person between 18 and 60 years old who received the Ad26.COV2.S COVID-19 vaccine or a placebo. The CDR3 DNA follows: TGTGCCAGCAGCCAACAACGGACCGGCTCCTACGAGCAGTACTTC. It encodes CASSQQRTGSYEQYF.